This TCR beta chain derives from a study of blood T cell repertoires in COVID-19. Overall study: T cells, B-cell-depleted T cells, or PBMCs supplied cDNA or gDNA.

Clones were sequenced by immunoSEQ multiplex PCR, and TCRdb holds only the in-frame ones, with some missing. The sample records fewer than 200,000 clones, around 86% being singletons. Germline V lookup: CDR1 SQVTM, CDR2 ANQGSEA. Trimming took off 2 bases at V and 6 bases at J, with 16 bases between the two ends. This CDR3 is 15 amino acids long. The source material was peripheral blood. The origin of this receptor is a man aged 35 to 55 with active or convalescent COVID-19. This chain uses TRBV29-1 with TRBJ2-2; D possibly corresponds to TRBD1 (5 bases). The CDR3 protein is CSVERPQGFAGELFF. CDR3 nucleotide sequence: TGCAGCGTTGAAAGGCCTCAGGGATTCGCCGGGGAGCTGTTTTTT.